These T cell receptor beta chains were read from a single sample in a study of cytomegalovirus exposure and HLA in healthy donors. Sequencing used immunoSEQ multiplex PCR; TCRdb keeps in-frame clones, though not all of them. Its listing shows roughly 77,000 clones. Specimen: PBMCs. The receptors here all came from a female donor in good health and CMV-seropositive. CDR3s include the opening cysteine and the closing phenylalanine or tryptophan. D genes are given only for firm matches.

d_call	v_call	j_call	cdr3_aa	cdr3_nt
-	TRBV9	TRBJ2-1	CASSGTSASYNEQFF	TGTGCCAGCAGCGGTACTAGTGCGAGTTACAATGAGCAGTTCTTC
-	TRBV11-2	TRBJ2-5	CASSLTRTGETQYF	TGTGCCAGCAGCTTAACTAGGACCGGCGAGACCCAGTACTTC
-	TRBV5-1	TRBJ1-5	CASPPHGGVSNQPQHF	TGCGCCAGCCCTCCACATGGAGGGGTTAGCAATCAGCCCCAGCATTTT
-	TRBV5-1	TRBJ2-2	CASSLSPANTGELFF	TGCGCCAGCAGCTTATCTCCCGCCAACACCGGGGAACTGTTTTTT
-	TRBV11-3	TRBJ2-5	CASSLGRVPQETQYF	TGTGCCAGCAGCTTAGGCCGGGTCCCCCAAGAGACCCAGTACTTC
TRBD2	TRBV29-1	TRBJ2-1	CSALAGGTYNEQFF	TGCAGCGCTCTAGCGGGAGGAACGTACAATGAGCAGTTCTTC
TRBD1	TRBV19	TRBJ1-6	CASSGSDRASYNSPLHF	TGTGCCAGTAGTGGATCGGACAGGGCTTCCTATAATTCACCCCTCCACTTT
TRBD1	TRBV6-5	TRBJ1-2	CASSYFGQGVGYTF	TGTGCCAGCAGTTACTTTGGACAGGGGGTTGGCTACACCTTC
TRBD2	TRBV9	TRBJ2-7	CASSSLAGGPGEQYF	TGTGCCAGCAGCTCCCTAGCGGGGGGGCCTGGGGAGCAGTACTTC
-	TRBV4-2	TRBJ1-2	CASSQDRTSNYGYTF	TGTGCCAGCAGCCAAGATAGGACAAGTAACTATGGCTACACCTTC
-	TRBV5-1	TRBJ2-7	CASSFRHQTGTRLPEQYF	TGCGCCAGCAGCTTCCGGCACCAAACAGGGACGCGTCTTCCCGAGCAGTACTTC
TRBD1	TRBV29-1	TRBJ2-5	CSSNRGFDQETQYF	TGCAGCTCAAACAGGGGATTTGACCAAGAGACCCAGTACTTC
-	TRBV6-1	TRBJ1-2	CASSGSHPPLRGYTF	TGTGCCAGCAGTGGATCCCACCCCCCTCTTCGGGGCTACACCTTC
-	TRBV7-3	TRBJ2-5	CASSFQGYRKETQYF	TGTGCCAGCAGCTTTCAGGGGTATCGGAAAGAGACCCAGTACTTC
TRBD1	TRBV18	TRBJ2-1	CASSPPWGQGDREQFF	TGTGCCAGCTCACCACCATGGGGACAGGGAGATCGCGAGCAGTTCTTC
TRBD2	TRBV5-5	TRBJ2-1	CASSPRDSGGGINEQFF	TGTGCCAGCAGCCCCCGAGATAGCGGGGGGGGGATCAATGAGCAGTTCTTC
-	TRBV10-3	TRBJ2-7	CAISSSGYEQYF	TGTGCCATCAGTAGCTCGGGCTACGAGCAGTACTTC
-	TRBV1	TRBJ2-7	CTSSQGGPGLAGSYEQYF	TGCACCAGCAGCCAAGGCGGTCCGGGACTAGCGGGTTCCTACGAGCAGTACTTC
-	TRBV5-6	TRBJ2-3	CASSRVAESDTQYF	TGTGCCAGCAGCCGCGTAGCGGAATCAGATACGCAGTATTTT